What follows are 19 T cell receptor beta chains derived from one specimen sequenced in a study of T cell repertoires in cytomegalovirus infection. The antigens these receptors bind are not known. TCRdb ran MiXCR on the reads and lists one entry per CDR3 protein. The table records about 920,000 distinct CDR3 sequences, roughly 30% of them present only once. The sample in question was cultured CD8+ T cells from PBMCs, obtained from culture after CMV antigen stimulation. These receptors were obtained from a human donor in good health (CMV status not recorded). Some clones in this sample may be carry-over from other donors' samples.

For the CDR3, the DNA is TGCAGCGTTGCCCAGGGGGAGACTGAAGCTTTCTTT. Protein: CSVAQGETEAFF. The rearrangement uses TRBV29-1 and TRBJ1-1, with 7 bases that match TRBD1. The CDR3 sequence is 12 residues long. V lost 4 bases and J lost 5; bases outside the gene matches: 4. Germline loops: CDR1 SQVTM, CDR2 ANQGSEA.

The chain uses TRBV6-5 and TRBJ1-1; 8 positions agree with TRBD1. The V segment lost 5 bases and the J segment 1 base; nucleotides outside the gene matches: 3. This CDR3 spans 14 amino acids. Per the germline V gene, CDR1 is MNHEY and CDR2 is SVGAGI. CDR3 sequence reads: CASSAQGANTEAFF. As DNA, the CDR3 is TGTGCCAGCAGTGCGCAGGGGGCGAACACTGAAGCTTTCTTT.

The genes are TRBV28 and TRBJ2-4, with unresolved D. The CDR3 extends over 18 amino acids. Trimming cost V 6 bases and J 1 base, with 22 bases left between them. Per germline, CDR1 MDHEN and CDR2 SYDVKM. The CDR3, as DNA: TGTGCCAGCAGCAACCTCGTGAGAAGGGAAGGGGCCAAAAACATTCAGTACTTC. Translated, it gives CASSNLVRREGAKNIQYF.

This chain joins TRBV6-5 and TRBJ2-1; 14 nucleotides agree with TRBD2. CDR1 MNHEY and CDR2 SVGAGI come from the germline V gene. There are 19 residues in the CDR3. J lost 8 bases, V lost 5 bases, and 17 bases had no gene match. CDR3 in DNA: TGTGCCAGCAGTCCTGGTCCCTGGACTAGCGGGGGGCCGGGGTATGAGCAGTTCTTC. It encodes CASSPGPWTSGGPGYEQFF.

V usage is TRBV4-1 and J usage is TRBJ1-6; D is unresolved. CDR3 length: 13 amino acids. The germline V and J ends were trimmed by 1 base and 9 bases, with 7 bases remaining between them. CDR1 is MGHRA, CDR2 YSYEKL, per germline. The CDR3, as DNA: TGCGCCAGCAGCCAAGGACAAATTTCACCCCTCCACTTT. Its protein is CASSQGQISPLHF.

This chain links TRBV6-6 with TRBJ2-4, with D possibly being TRBD1 (6 bases). Germline-derived CDR1 and CDR2 are MNHNY and SVGAGI (reference sequence). The CDR3 length is 18 residues. Trimming took off 0 bases at V and 1 base at J, with 16 bases between the two ends. The CDR3 bases are TGTGCCAGCAGTTACTCGAGGTCCCTCACAGGGGCCAAAAACATTCAGTACTTC. Protein product: CASSYSRSLTGAKNIQYF.

V gene TRBV27 combines with J gene TRBJ2-1; 11 positions agree with TRBD2. The CDR3 extends over 14 amino acids. V lost 5 bases and J lost 13; bases outside the gene matches: 10. From germline, CDR1 is MNHEY and CDR2 SMNVEV (reference sequence). The CDR3 region has the DNA TGTGCCAGCAGTGGGGTGACTAGCGGGGATTCCCAGTTCTTC. Amino acids: CASSGVTSGDSQFF.

CDR3 sequence (DNA): TGTGCCAGCAACGTGGAGCCGACCGGGGAGCTGTTTTTT. This sequence encodes CASNVEPTGELFF. The rearrangement joins TRBV11-2 to TRBJ2-2; D gene ambiguous. The CDR3 has 13 amino acids. V gave up 7 bases and J gave up 5 bases, with 11 bases separating them. Germline V lookup: CDR1 SGHAT, CDR2 FQNNGV.

This clonotype was found many times. This sequence joins TRBV7-2 and TRBJ2-5; 8 positions agree with TRBD2. Trimming cost V 2 bases and J 1 base; bases outside gene matches: 9. The CDR3 has 17 residues. Per the germline V gene, CDR1 is SGHTA and CDR2 is FQGNSA. The CDR3 sequence is CASSLRAAGVLQETQYF. CDR3 bases: TGTGCCAGCAGCTTAAGGGCAGCGGGGGTGCTCCAAGAGACCCAGTACTTC.

V gene TRBV4-1 combines with J gene TRBJ2-2; D may be TRBD2 (8 bases). V was pared by 4 bases and J by 5 bases, with 23 bases between. Germline V gene data show CDR1 as MGHRA and CDR2 as YSYEKL. This CDR3 has 18 residues. CDR3 protein: CASSPDRRLALETGELFF. CDR3 in DNA: TGCGCCAGCAGCCCGGACAGGAGACTAGCGCTTGAGACCGGGGAGCTGTTTTTT.

The J gene is TRBJ2-1, the V gene TRBV28; 7 bases map to TRBD1. Per germline, CDR1 MDHEN and CDR2 SYDVKM. V shed 5 bases and J 4 bases; nucleotides not matched to a gene: 11. This CDR3 has 16 amino acids. CDR3 loop: CASSPQTGVTYNEQFF. DNA for the CDR3: TGTGCCAGCAGTCCCCAAACAGGGGTCACTTACAATGAGCAGTTCTTC.

This sequence joins TRBV19 and TRBJ2-7, with 16 bases aligning to TRBD2. With V trimmed by 7 bases and J by 5 bases, 8 bases remained unmatched. The CDR3 runs to 16 residues. In germline, CDR1 is LNHDA, CDR2 SQIVND (reference sequence). The CDR3 protein is CASIPGLAGGYNEQYF. The CDR3 DNA reads TGTGCCAGTATTCCGGGACTAGCGGGGGGGTACAACGAGCAGTACTTC.

The chain joins TRBV14 to TRBJ2-2; 8 nucleotides agree with TRBD1. The CDR3 length is 16 residues. V was pared by 2 bases and J by 3 bases, with 5 bases of the junction left unmatched. Germline assignment: CDR1 SGHDN and CDR2 FVKESK. The chain's CDR3 is CASSQPGQVHTGELFF. Here the CDR3 DNA reads TGTGCCAGCAGCCAACCGGGACAGGTGCACACCGGGGAGCTGTTTTTT.

This clonotype was recorded at least ten times. V usage is TRBV7-9 and J usage is TRBJ1-4; perhaps TRBD1 as D (5 bases). V was trimmed by 5 bases and J by 3 bases, leaving 13 bases between them. The germline V gene has CDR1 SEHNR and CDR2 FQNEAQ (reference sequence). The CDR3 consists of 15 residues. In DNA, the CDR3 is TGTGCCAGCAGCGCAGGGATAGGGTCTAATGAAAAACTGTTTTTT. Its protein product is CASSAGIGSNEKLFF.

The rearrangement uses TRBV12-5 and TRBJ2-1; 10 bases agree with TRBD2. The germline gives CDR1 LGHNT, CDR2 FRNRAP. The V segment lost 8 bases and the J segment 7 bases; nucleotides outside the gene matches: 11. The CDR3 has 15 residues. The CDR3 region is CASTPGLAGVNEQFF. In DNA form, the CDR3 reads TGTGCTAGTACCCCTGGCCTAGCGGGGGTTAATGAGCAGTTCTTC. The entire variable domain, with the rest obtained from reference TRBV12-5 and TRBJ2-1, is as follows: DARVTQTPRHKVTEMGQEVTMRCQPILGHNTVFWYRQTMMQGLELLAYFRNRAPLDDSGMPKDRFSAEMPDATLATLKIQPSEPRDSAVYFCASTPGLAGVNEQFFGPGTRLTVL.

V usage is TRBV10-2 and J usage is TRBJ1-3; D is perhaps TRBD1 (5 bases). The CDR3 runs to 19 residues. Germline values: CDR1 WSHSY, CDR2 SAAADI. Between the trimmed V and J ends, which lost 6 bases and 5 bases, there was a span of 29 bases. The CDR3 nucleotides are TGCGCCAGCAGGGGGGAAGGGAACGATCTAGGGGTACCGCGAAACACCATATATTTT. This sequence encodes CASRGEGNDLGVPRNTIYF.

The chain carries TRBV7-9 and TRBJ1-5, with 7 nucleotides matching TRBD1. Trimming at V came to 5 bases and at J to 2 bases, leaving 6 bases not matched to a gene. The germline V gene has CDR1 SEHNR and CDR2 FQNEAQ (reference sequence). The CDR3 covers 15 residues. The chain's CDR3 is CASSQYRGGNQPQHF. CDR3 DNA sequence: TGTGCCAGCAGCCAGTACAGGGGTGGCAATCAGCCCCAGCATTTT.

This clonotype was found a few times. The V call is TRBV12-3 or TRBV12-4, the J call TRBJ2-4; no reliable D call. Trimming took off 7 bases at V and 10 bases at J, with 26 bases between the two ends. The CDR3 covers 16 residues. The CDR3 protein is CASTLGRKRFWGIQYF. Here the CDR3 DNA reads TGTGCCAGCACCCTGGGAAGGAAACGCTTCTGGGGTATTCAGTACTTC.

There are a few counts of this clonotype. The chain couples TRBV5-1 to TRBJ2-1, with a tentative D call TRBD1 (6 bases). Germline V gene sequence: CDR1 SGHRS, CDR2 YFSETQ. Trimming shortened V by 6 bases and J by 5 bases, and 12 bases separated the two germline ends. This CDR3 contains 13 residues. CDR3 DNA: TGCGCCAGCACCTTACAGGGTCACAATGAGCAGTTCTTC. Encoded protein: CASTLQGHNEQFF.